This is a list of T cell receptor beta chains from one sample in a study of control samples from healthy donors and cancer patients. Some clones are missing from TCRdb's copy, which holds only in-frame ones; the method was immunoSEQ multiplex PCR. The sample lists 150,000 to 200,000 clones, roughly 91% occurring once. The sample was blood. Receptor source: a woman aged 30 to 39 in good health. Both conserved end residues are part of each CDR3. The D gene is left open where the match is weak. Only part of the rows carry a size: once, few, many, or a class if the clone is expanded.

j_call	clone_size	d_call	v_call	cdr3_aa	cdr3_nt
TRBJ2-3	once	TRBD1	TRBV5-1	CASSKTGVTDTQYF	TGCGCCAGCAGCAAGACAGGGGTCACAGATACGCAGTATTTT
TRBJ1-4	.	.	TRBV3-1/TRBV3-2	CASRKQGRGDEKLFF	TGTGCCAGCAGGAAGCAGGGGCGGGGGGACGAAAAACTGTTTTTT
TRBJ2-7	.	TRBD1	TRBV12-3/TRBV12-4	CASSSRGSYEQYF	TGTGCCAGCAGTTCCAGGGGGTCCTACGAGCAGTACTTC
TRBJ2-3	.	.	TRBV7-2	CASSSGKDTQYF	TGTGCCAGCAGCTCCGGCAAAGATACGCAGTATTTT
TRBJ1-1	.	.	TRBV19	CASSIPGVGNTEAFF	TGTGCCAGTAGTATACCTGGAGTGGGGAACACTGAAGCTTTCTTT
TRBJ1-6	.	.	TRBV2	CASSERRGGAPLHF	TGTGCCAGCAGTGAACGGAGGGGTGGGGCACCCCTCCACTTT
TRBJ1-3	.	.	TRBV7-2	CASSLDRNTIYF	TGTGCCAGCAGCTTGGACAGAAACACCATATATTTT
TRBJ2-5	.	TRBD1	TRBV19	CASSIGSTGVMETQYF	TGTGCCAGTAGTATTGGCTCGACAGGGGTTATGGAGACCCAGTACTTC
TRBJ2-3	.	.	TRBV13	CASSLQTDTQYF	TGTGCCAGCAGCTTACAGACAGATACGCAGTATTTT
TRBJ2-5	.	TRBD1	TRBV2	CASGWTGGTQYF	TGTGCCAGCGGATGGACAGGGGGGACCCAGTACTTC
TRBJ2-5	.	TRBD1	TRBV7-9	CASSLGDSQETQYF	TGTGCCAGCAGCTTAGGGGACAGCCAAGAGACCCAGTACTTC
TRBJ2-3	.	TRBD1	TRBV10-1	CASSEGQGVTDTQYF	TGCGCCAGCAGTGAGGGACAGGGGGTGACAGATACGCAGTATTTT
TRBJ1-1	.	.	TRBV19	CASSSGWEGTEAFF	TGTGCCAGTAGCTCCGGCTGGGAGGGCACTGAAGCTTTCTTT
TRBJ1-1	.	.	TRBV11-1	CASSLALRGGDTEAFF	TGTGCCAGCAGCTTAGCGCTGCGGGGGGGAGACACTGAAGCTTTCTTT
TRBJ2-3	.	.	TRBV7-3	CASSLTRDAPTDTQYF	TGTGCCAGCAGCTTAACTCGGGACGCCCCCACAGATACGCAGTATTTT
TRBJ2-7	once	TRBD1	TRBV11-2	CASSPRGQGVYEQYF	TGTGCCAGCAGCCCCCGAGGACAGGGAGTCTACGAGCAGTACTTC
TRBJ2-3	.	TRBD2	TRBV11-2	CASSLGASGGTDTQYF	TGTGCCAGCAGCTTAGGGGCTAGCGGGGGCACAGATACGCAGTATTTT
TRBJ2-1	.	TRBD2	TRBV6-4	CASSDGTSGRDEQFF	TGTGCCAGCAGTGACGGGACTAGCGGGAGGGATGAGCAGTTCTTC
TRBJ1-5	.	.	TRBV7-6	CASSSQDSNQPQHF	TGTGCCAGCAGCTCCCAAGACAGCAATCAGCCCCAGCATTTT
TRBJ1-5	.	.	TRBV6-5	CAVQPYSNQPQHF	TGTGCCGTACAGCCGTATAGCAATCAGCCCCAGCATTTT
TRBJ2-3	.	TRBD2	TRBV7-2	CASSLLAGSTDTQYF	TGTGCCAGCAGCTTGCTAGCGGGGAGCACAGATACGCAGTATTTT
TRBJ1-6	.	.	TRBV12-2	CASRLGGGAFYSPLHF	TGTGCAAGTCGCTTAGGAGGGGGCGCGTTTTATTCACCCCTCCACTTT
TRBJ2-6	.	TRBD1	TRBV4-1	CASSQDPGTVSGANVLTF	TGCGCCAGCAGCCAAGATCCCGGGACAGTTTCTGGGGCCAACGTCCTGACTTTC
TRBJ2-5	.	.	TRBV6-6	CASSYVGGAETQYF	TGTGCCAGCAGTTATGTGGGGGGCGCGGAGACCCAGTACTTC
TRBJ1-2	.	TRBD1	TRBV5-1	CASSPGQGALNYGYTF	TGCGCCAGCAGCCCCGGACAGGGGGCGCTTAACTATGGCTACACCTTC
TRBJ2-3	.	.	TRBV10-3	CAISEVSDTQYF	TGTGCCATCAGTGAGGTGTCAGATACGCAGTATTTT
TRBJ2-7	once	.	TRBV7-2	CASSPGHPYEQYF	TGTGCCAGCAGCCCAGGACACCCCTACGAGCAGTACTTC
TRBJ1-4	.	TRBD1	TRBV30	CAWSPGDRANEKLFF	TGTGCCTGGAGCCCCGGAGACAGGGCCAATGAAAAACTGTTTTTT
TRBJ1-5	once	.	TRBV24-1	CATSGTVSNQPQHF	TGTGCCACCAGTGGTACAGTCAGCAATCAGCCCCAGCATTTT
TRBJ1-6	.	.	TRBV4-3	CASSQVAYNSPLHF	TGCGCCAGCAGCCAAGTGGCCTACAATTCACCCCTCCACTTT
TRBJ2-5	.	.	TRBV7-3	CASSLNAGKETQYF	TGTGCCAGCAGCTTAAATGCGGGGAAAGAGACCCAGTACTTC
TRBJ1-2	.	.	TRBV7-2	CASSFSYGYTF	TGTGCCAGCAGCTTCTCCTATGGCTACACCTTC
TRBJ2-5	.	TRBD2	TRBV19	CASRRTGTRQETQYF	TGTGCCAGTAGGAGGACCGGGACTAGACAAGAGACCCAGTACTTC
TRBJ1-2	.	.	TRBV4-2	CASSQDPRQNGYTF	TGTGCCAGCAGCCAAGATCCTCGACAGAATGGCTACACCTTC
TRBJ1-1	.	.	TRBV18	CASLDSNTEAFF	TGTGCCAGCTTAGACAGCAACACTGAAGCTTTCTTT
TRBJ2-7	.	TRBD1	TRBV5-8	CASSPRGTYEQYF	TGTGCCAGCAGCCCCAGGGGGACCTACGAGCAGTACTTC
TRBJ1-1	.	.	TRBV6-5	CASSYSSRGNTEAFF	TGTGCCAGCAGTTACTCGTCCCGGGGGAACACTGAAGCTTTCTTT
TRBJ1-4	once	TRBD1	TRBV2	CASREGQGAIATNEKLFF	TGTGCCAGCAGGGAAGGACAGGGGGCGATTGCAACTAATGAAAAACTGTTTTTT
TRBJ2-1	.	TRBD1	TRBV7-9	CASSFSGQGTYNEQFF	TGTGCCAGCAGCTTCTCGGGACAGGGTACCTACAATGAGCAGTTCTTC
TRBJ2-7	.	.	TRBV4-1	CASSLTPGSSYEQYF	TGCGCCAGCAGCCTAACCCCCGGAAGCTCCTACGAGCAGTACTTC
TRBJ2-2	.	.	TRBV28	CASSLGGSGELFF	TGTGCCAGCAGTTTAGGAGGTAGCGGGGAGCTGTTTTTT
TRBJ1-2	once	TRBD1	TRBV5-1	CASRGTGGSGYTF	TGCGCCAGCAGGGGGACAGGGGGCTCTGGCTACACCTTC
TRBJ2-1	.	.	TRBV28	CASSNDGSSYNEQFF	TGTGCCAGCAGCAACGACGGGAGCTCCTACAATGAGCAGTTCTTC
TRBJ1-1	.	.	TRBV6-5	CASRDDLSEAFF	TGTGCCAGCAGAGACGACCTGAGTGAAGCTTTCTTT
TRBJ1-5	.	.	TRBV30	CAWREQGSNQPQHF	TGTGCCTGGAGGGAACAGGGAAGCAATCAGCCCCAGCATTTT
TRBJ1-5	few	.	TRBV3-1/TRBV3-2	CASSQGGPYSNQPQHF	TGTGCCAGCAGCCAAGGGGGGCCTTATAGCAATCAGCCCCAGCATTTT
TRBJ2-3	.	.	TRBV6-1	CASSEAGQGGLTDTQYF	TGTGCCAGCAGTGAAGCTGGACAGGGAGGGCTCACAGATACGCAGTATTTT
TRBJ2-5	.	TRBD1	TRBV6-4	CASSDSGQQETQYF	TGTGCCAGCAGTGACTCGGGACAGCAAGAGACCCAGTACTTC
TRBJ2-7	.	.	TRBV5-1	CASSWGLGTYEQYF	TGCGCCAGCAGCTGGGGGTTAGGGACCTACGAGCAGTACTTC
TRBJ2-3	.	.	TRBV6-4	CASSDQASITDTQYF	TGTGCCAGCAGTGATCAGGCTAGCATCACAGATACGCAGTATTTT
TRBJ2-1	.	TRBD2	TRBV6-4	CASSDTPGLANNEQFF	TGTGCCAGCAGTGACACCCCCGGACTAGCAAACAATGAGCAGTTCTTC
TRBJ1-3	.	TRBD1	TRBV12-5	CASGNRGQSSGNTIYF	TGTGCTAGTGGTAATAGGGGGCAGAGCTCTGGAAACACCATATATTTT